This TCR beta chain was sequenced during a study of blood T cell repertoires in COVID-19. At the level of the study: Sites in the United States, Italy and Spain provided acute and convalescent COVID-19 samples. Nucleic acid was either cDNA or gDNA, and it came from T cells, B-cell-depleted T cells, or PBMCs.

Germline V CDR1 and CDR2: KGHDR, SFDVKD. Trimming took 4 bases from V and 3 from J; bases not matched to a gene: 4. This CDR3 region has 15 residues. One Seattle source followed patients from active infection through their disease course. Authors' methods: For nucleated cells, counts were estimated from reference gene primer amplification. Some clones are missing from TCRdb's copy, which holds only in-frame ones; the method was immunoSEQ multiplex PCR. The V and J calls and clone size were taken over from that table, and D and trimming were inferred from the DNA. The sample lists fewer than 250,000 clones; about nine tenths were seen once.

The sample comprised peripheral blood. The rearrangement links TRBV24-1 to TRBJ2-3; TRBD1 matches 9 bases. This TCR was recovered from a man between 50 and 59 years old with COVID-19, enrolled during active disease. The CDR3 reads CATSERTGATDTQYF. DNA for the CDR3: TGTGCCACCAGTGAACGGACAGGGGCAACAGATACGCAGTATTTT.